This T cell receptor beta chain was sequenced for a study of identical twins. Unique molecular identifiers were present on the cDNA, and a universal primer site came from template switching. From the 5' RACE reads, TCRdb called clonotypes with MiXCR, one entry per CDR3 protein. The table shows about 520,000 distinct CDR3 sequences, with about 20% occurring only once. The CDR3 is 14 residues long. The V and J ends lost 6 bases and 6 bases respectively, with 15 bases between them. Broader study findings: Among out-of-frame alpha sequences shared by twins, low generation probability occurred in excess.

In the case of this clonotype: Its antigen is not known.

In addition, the sample was reused for a study of T cells expressing NK-cell markers. As reported in that work: One of eight sequenced donors was HCMV-seronegative; the other seven were seropositive. HCMV specificity of the expanded NKG2C+ T cell clones stayed unclear.

The chain is built from TRBV12-3 or TRBV12-4 and TRBJ1-5; D is uncertain. The sequencing sample was made of CD4+ T cells sorted from blood. This sequence originates from a woman between 18 and 30 years old in good health. The CDR3 here is CASRGYPPGQPQHF. The CDR3 DNA follows: TGTGCCAGCAGGGGCTACCCCCCGGGTCAGCCCCAGCATTTT.